What follows are 20 T cell receptor beta chains derived from one specimen sequenced in a study of blood T cell repertoires in COVID-19. Measured with immunoSEQ multiplex PCR; TCRdb has only the in-frame clones, and not every one. This table holds some 350,000 clones, 80% to 90% found once. Sequencing used peripheral blood. The receptors originated from a woman in her 30s with COVID-19, enrolled during active disease.

The chain links TRBV21-1 to TRBJ1-5. TRBV21-1 is an annotated pseudogene. The CDR3 consists of 15 residues. In nucleotides, the CDR3 is TGTGCCAGCAGCAGAACCGGGGAGTTCAATCAGCCCCAGCATTTT. Encoded protein: CASSRTGEFNQPQHF.

The J gene is TRBJ2-7, the V gene TRBV5-1, with TRBD1 as a possible D gene (6 bases). The germline V gene encodes CDR1 SGHRS and CDR2 YFSETQ. The CDR3 loop spans 16 amino acids. V was shortened by 6 bases and J by 3 bases, with 22 bases between the two germline ends. CDR3 amino acids: CASKEGQAPGDYEQYF. The CDR3, as DNA: TGCGCCAGCAAGGAAGGGCAGGCCCCAGGGGACTACGAGCAGTACTTC.

The chain is built from TRBV6-6 and TRBJ2-7, with 10 positions matching TRBD2. This CDR3 comprises 15 residues. Germline V gives CDR1 MNHNY, CDR2 SVGAGI (reference sequence). J was trimmed by 3 bases and V by 2 bases; bases with no gene match: 4. The CDR3, as DNA: TGTGCCAGCAGTTACCTTTTAGCGGGGGGCTACGAGCAGTACTTC. Translated: CASSYLLAGGYEQYF.

The chain uses TRBV11-2 and TRBJ2-3; D is unclear. The V gene lost 6 bases and the J gene lost 0 bases, with 13 bases spanning the gap. CDR1 is SGHAT and CDR2 is FQNNGV in the germline V gene. CDR3 length: 15 amino acids. CDR3 protein: CASSFLRTSTDTQYF. In nucleotides, the CDR3 is TGTGCCAGCAGTTTCTTGAGAACTAGCACAGATACGCAGTATTTT.

The chain combines TRBV5-1 with TRBJ2-3; 8 positions match TRBD2. CDR3 size: 16 residues. Germline-derived CDR1 and CDR2 are SGHRS and YFSETQ. V lost 0 bases and J lost 4; bases outside the gene matches: 7. The CDR3 loop is CASSLAVAGGPDTQYF. CDR3 sequence (DNA): TGCGCCAGCAGCTTGGCCGTTGCGGGGGGACCAGATACGCAGTATTTT.

This chain uses TRBV3-1 (or the pseudogene TRBV3-2) with TRBJ2-4; no clear D gene. V was trimmed by 4 bases and J by 1 base, leaving 17 bases between them. Germline V CDR1 and CDR2: LGHDT, YNNKEL (reference sequence). The CDR3 runs 17 residues. In nucleotides, the CDR3 is TGTGCCAGCAGCCCTTCCCTCTTAGGAGAGGCCAAAAACATTCAGTACTTC. Translation: CASSPSLLGEAKNIQYF.

As DNA, the CDR3 is TGTGCCAGTGGGGGATACACTAGCGGGAGAACCGGGGAGCTGTTTTTT. Protein: CASGGYTSGRTGELFF. The gene calls are TRBV19 and TRBJ2-2; 11 bases are shared with TRBD2. Germline V gene lookup returns CDR1 LNHDA and CDR2 SQIVND (reference sequence). With V trimmed by 8 bases and J by 5 bases, 10 bases remained unmatched. The CDR3 is 16 residues long.

The chain links TRBV3-1 (or the pseudogene TRBV3-2) to TRBJ2-7; possible D gene TRBD1, 5 bases. V lost 3 bases and J 2 bases, leaving 8 bases between the germline ends. This CDR3 has 13 amino acids. Per germline, CDR1 LGHDT and CDR2 YNNKEL (reference sequence). The CDR3: CASSQTVTYEQYF. The CDR3, as DNA: TGTGCCAGCAGCCAGACAGTCACCTACGAGCAGTACTTC.

The rearrangement uses TRBV10-1 and TRBJ2-1; 7 bases are a match to TRBD2. V lost 3 bases and J lost 9; bases outside the gene matches: 11. This CDR3 has 15 amino acids. The germline V gene has CDR1 WNHNN and CDR2 SYGVQD (reference sequence). The CDR3 region is CASSDGGSGGVEQFF. The CDR3 DNA sequence: TGCGCCAGCAGTGACGGCGGGAGTGGCGGTGTTGAGCAGTTCTTC.

This chain links TRBV7-9 with TRBJ1-1, with TRBD1 as a possible D gene (5 bases). V shed 4 bases and J shed 0 bases, with 12 bases lying between them. Germline V lookup: CDR1 SEHNR, CDR2 FQNEAQ (reference sequence). CDR3 size: 15 residues. CDR3 protein: CASSSRGNMNTEAFF. Here the CDR3 DNA reads TGTGCCAGCAGCTCCCGGGGGAATATGAACACTGAAGCTTTCTTT.

The V and J genes are TRBV9 and TRBJ1-4; D perhaps matches TRBD1 (6 bases). Trimming left V 8 bases short and J 6 bases short, with 29 bases between. The V gene's germline CDR1 is SGDLS and CDR2 YYNGEE. The CDR3 loop spans 18 amino acids. The CDR3 DNA is TGTGCCAGACACCGACATCGGCACGAACAGGGTCAGGATGAAAAACTGTTTTTT. It yields the protein CARHRHRHEQGQDEKLFF.

The V call is TRBV10-3, the J call TRBJ2-2, with D perhaps TRBD2 (5 bases). Germline CDR1 and CDR2: ENHRY and SYGVKD. The length of the CDR3 is 18 residues. Trimming pared 0 bases from V and 7 bases from J, leaving 21 bases between. The CDR3 sequence is CAISESSLSREKHGELFF. The CDR3 region has the DNA TGTGCCATCAGTGAGTCGAGTTTGTCCCGGGAAAAGCACGGGGAGCTGTTTTTT.

This chain connects TRBV7-2 to TRBJ1-2, with 10 positions matching TRBD1. CDR3 length: 17 amino acids. The trim removed 4 bases at V and 3 bases at J, leaving 11 bases unmatched. The germline V gene has CDR1 SGHTA and CDR2 FQGNSA. CDR3 in amino acids: CASSSRQGAFGDYGYTF. DNA of the CDR3: TGTGCCAGCAGCTCCAGACAGGGGGCATTTGGGGACTATGGCTACACCTTC.

CDR3 DNA: TGTGCCAGCAGCTCCAACTCGTACCAAGAGACCCAGTACTTC. Encoded protein: CASSSNSYQETQYF. V usage is TRBV11-2 and J usage is TRBJ2-5; D not certain. CDR1 SGHAT and CDR2 FQNNGV come from the germline V gene. The V and J ends lost 4 bases and 0 bases respectively, with 9 bases between them. The CDR3 is 14 amino acids.

The chain carries TRBV4-3 and TRBJ1-6, with no clear D. Germline lookup yields CDR1 LGHNA and CDR2 YSLEER. CDR3 length equals 14 residues. V shed 0 bases and J shed 9 bases, with 9 bases lying between them. DNA for the CDR3: TGCGCCAGCAGCCAAGAGAGGTTAATTTCACCCCTCCACTTT. The encoded protein is CASSQERLISPLHF.

The V gene is TRBV6-5, the J gene TRBJ1-1; 8 bases are shared with TRBD1. CDR1 and CDR2 from the germline V gene are MNHEY and SVGAGI. V lost 4 bases and J lost 3; bases outside the gene matches: 7. This CDR3 is 15 amino acids long. CDR3: CASSSGQGGDTEAFF. CDR3 DNA: TGTGCCAGCAGTTCCGGACAGGGAGGGGACACTGAAGCTTTCTTT.

The genes are TRBV5-1 and TRBJ1-1; perhaps TRBD1 as D (6 bases). The V end was cut by 5 bases, the J end by 4 bases, with 15 bases between. There are 14 residues in the CDR3. The V gene's germline CDR1 is SGHRS and CDR2 YFSETQ. The CDR3, as DNA: TGCGCCAGCAGTTTCAACAGGGTTGGCACTGAAGCTTTCTTT. Amino acid sequence: CASSFNRVGTEAFF.

The J gene is TRBJ2-1, the V gene TRBV15; D remains unclear. Trimming took off 3 bases at V and 0 bases at J, with 3 bases between the two ends. From germline, CDR1 is LNHNV and CDR2 YYDKDF (reference sequence). The CDR3 totals 13 residues. CDR3 DNA sequence: TGTGCCACCAGCAGCCGCTCCTACAATGAGCAGTTCTTC. Encoded protein: CATSSRSYNEQFF.

V usage is TRBV27 and J usage is TRBJ2-5; 7 nucleotides line up with TRBD1. Germline CDR1 and CDR2: MNHEY and SMNVEV (reference sequence). V was pared by 5 bases and J by 4 bases, with 4 bases of the junction left unmatched. CDR3 length: 13 residues. The CDR3 protein is CASSRGRGETQYF. CDR3 nucleotide sequence: TGTGCCAGCAGTAGGGGGCGCGGAGAGACCCAGTACTTC.

In DNA form, the CDR3 reads TGTGCCAGCAGCGCGTCGGACAGGGGAGCTTTCTTT. It is translated as CASSASDRGAFF. The genes are TRBV11-3 and TRBJ1-1; 9 nucleotides align to TRBD1. V lost 5 bases to trimming and J lost 10 bases; unmatched junction nucleotides: 5. The CDR3 is 12 residues long. Germline V lookup: CDR1 SGHNT, CDR2 YENEEA.